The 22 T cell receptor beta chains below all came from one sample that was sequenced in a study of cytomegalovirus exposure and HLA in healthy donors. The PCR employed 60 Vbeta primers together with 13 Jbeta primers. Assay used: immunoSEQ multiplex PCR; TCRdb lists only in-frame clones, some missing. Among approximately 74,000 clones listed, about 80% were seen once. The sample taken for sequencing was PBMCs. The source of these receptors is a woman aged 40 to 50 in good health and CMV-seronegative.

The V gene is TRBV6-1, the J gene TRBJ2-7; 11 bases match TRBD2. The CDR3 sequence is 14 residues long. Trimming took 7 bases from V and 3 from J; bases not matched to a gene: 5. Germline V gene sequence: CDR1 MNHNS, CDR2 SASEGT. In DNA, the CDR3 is TGTGCCAGCACCCCCGGGACTAGCGGCTACGAGCAGTACTTC. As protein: CASTPGTSGYEQYF.

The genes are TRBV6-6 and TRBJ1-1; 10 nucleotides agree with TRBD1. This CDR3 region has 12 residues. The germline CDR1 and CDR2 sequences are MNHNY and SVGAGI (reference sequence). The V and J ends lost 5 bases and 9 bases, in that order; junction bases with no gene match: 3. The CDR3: CASSGQGEKAFF. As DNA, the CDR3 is TGTGCCAGCAGTGGACAGGGGGAGAAAGCTTTCTTT.

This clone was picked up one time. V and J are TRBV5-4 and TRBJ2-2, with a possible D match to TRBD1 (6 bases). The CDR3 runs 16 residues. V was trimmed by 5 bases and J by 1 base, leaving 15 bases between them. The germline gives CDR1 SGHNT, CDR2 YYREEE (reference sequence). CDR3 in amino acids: CASSYEDSMNTGELFF. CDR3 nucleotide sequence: TGTGCCAGCAGTTACGAGGACAGTATGAACACCGGGGAGCTGTTTTTT.

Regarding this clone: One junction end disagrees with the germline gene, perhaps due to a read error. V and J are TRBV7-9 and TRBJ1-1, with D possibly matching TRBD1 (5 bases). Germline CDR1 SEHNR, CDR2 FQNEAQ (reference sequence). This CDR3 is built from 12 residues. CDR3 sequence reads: CSSSLGEVEAFF. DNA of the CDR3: TGTTCCAGCAGCTTGGGGGAGGTCGAAGCTTTCTTT.

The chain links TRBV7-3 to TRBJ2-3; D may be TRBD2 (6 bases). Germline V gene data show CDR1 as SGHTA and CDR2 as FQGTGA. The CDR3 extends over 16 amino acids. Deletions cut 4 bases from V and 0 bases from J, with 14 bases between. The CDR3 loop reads CASSWGGRSSTDTQYF. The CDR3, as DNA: TGTGCCAGCAGCTGGGGAGGACGATCTAGCACAGATACGCAGTATTTT.

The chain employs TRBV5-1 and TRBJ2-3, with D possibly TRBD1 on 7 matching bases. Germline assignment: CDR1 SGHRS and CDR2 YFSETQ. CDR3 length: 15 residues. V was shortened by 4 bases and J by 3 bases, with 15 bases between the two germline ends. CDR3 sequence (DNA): TGCGCCAGCAGCCGAGGGGGCGGGACGACAGATACGCAGTATTTT. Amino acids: CASSRGGGTTDTQYF.

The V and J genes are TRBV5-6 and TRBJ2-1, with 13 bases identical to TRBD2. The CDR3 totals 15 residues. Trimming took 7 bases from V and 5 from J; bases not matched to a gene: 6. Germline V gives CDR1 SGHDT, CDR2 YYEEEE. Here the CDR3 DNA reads TGTGCCAGCGGCCGGACTAGCGGGAGTAACAATGAGCAGTTCTTC. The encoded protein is CASGRTSGSNNEQFF.

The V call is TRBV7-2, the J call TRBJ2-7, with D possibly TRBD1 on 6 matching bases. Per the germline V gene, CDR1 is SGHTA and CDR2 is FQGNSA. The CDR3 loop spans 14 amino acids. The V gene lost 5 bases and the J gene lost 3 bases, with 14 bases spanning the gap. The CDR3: CASSVDSINYEQYF. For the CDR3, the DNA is TGTGCCAGCAGCGTGGACAGCATCAACTACGAGCAGTACTTC.

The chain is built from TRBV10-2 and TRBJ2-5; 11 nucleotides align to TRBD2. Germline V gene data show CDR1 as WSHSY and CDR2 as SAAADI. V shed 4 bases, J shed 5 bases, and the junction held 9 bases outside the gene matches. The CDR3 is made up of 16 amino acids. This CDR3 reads CASSALRLAGRETQYF. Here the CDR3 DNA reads TGCGCCAGCAGTGCCCTCCGACTAGCGGGACGTGAGACCCAGTACTTC.

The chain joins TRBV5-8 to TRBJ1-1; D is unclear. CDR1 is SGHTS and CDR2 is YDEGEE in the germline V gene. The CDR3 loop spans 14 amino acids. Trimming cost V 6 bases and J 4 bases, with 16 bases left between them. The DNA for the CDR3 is TGTGCCAGCAAGGCGCGGCGAACATTCACTGAAGCTTTCTTT. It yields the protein CASKARRTFTEAFF.

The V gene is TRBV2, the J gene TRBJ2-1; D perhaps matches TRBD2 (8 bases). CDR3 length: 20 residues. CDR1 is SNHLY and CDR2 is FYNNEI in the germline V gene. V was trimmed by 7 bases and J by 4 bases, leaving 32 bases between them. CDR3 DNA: TGTGCCAGCAATTCGATCCGGGACAGATCAGCGGGAGTACCGTACAATGAGCAGTTCTTC. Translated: CASNSIRDRSAGVPYNEQFF. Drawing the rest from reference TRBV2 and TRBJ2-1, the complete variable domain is EPEVTQTPSHQVTQMGQEVILRCVPISNHLYFYWYRQILGQKVEFLVSFYNNEISEKSEIFDDQFSVERPDGSNFTLKIRSTKLEDSAMYFCASNSIRDRSAGVPYNEQFFGPGTRLTVL.

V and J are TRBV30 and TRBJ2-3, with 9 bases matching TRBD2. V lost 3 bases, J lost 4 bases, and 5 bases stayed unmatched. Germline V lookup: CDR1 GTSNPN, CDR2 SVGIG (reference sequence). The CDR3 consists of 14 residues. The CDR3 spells CAWRLAGAPDTQYF. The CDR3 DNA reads TGTGCCTGGAGACTAGCGGGCGCCCCAGATACGCAGTATTTT.

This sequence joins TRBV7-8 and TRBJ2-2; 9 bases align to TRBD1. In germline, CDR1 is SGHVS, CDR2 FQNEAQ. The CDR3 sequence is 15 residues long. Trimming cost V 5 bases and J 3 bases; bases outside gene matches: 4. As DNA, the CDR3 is TGTGCCAGCAGCGCCCGGGACAGGGACACCGGGGAGCTGTTTTTT. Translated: CASSARDRDTGELFF.

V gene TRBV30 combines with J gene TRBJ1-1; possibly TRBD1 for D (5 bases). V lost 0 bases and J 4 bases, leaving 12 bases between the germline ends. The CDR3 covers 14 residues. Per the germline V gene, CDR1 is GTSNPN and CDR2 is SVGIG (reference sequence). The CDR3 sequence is CAWSVRGRGTEAFF. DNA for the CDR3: TGTGCCTGGAGTGTAAGGGGTAGGGGCACTGAAGCTTTCTTT.

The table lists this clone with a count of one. For the CDR3, the DNA is TGTGCCAGTAGTATAGGACAAGTCACTGAAGCTTTCTTT. This sequence encodes CASSIGQVTEAFF. V usage is TRBV19 and J usage is TRBJ1-1, with D hard to call. With 1 base removed from V and 4 bases from J, the gap between germline ends came to 7 bases. This CDR3 region has 13 residues. Germline V CDR1 and CDR2: LNHDA, SQIVND (reference sequence).

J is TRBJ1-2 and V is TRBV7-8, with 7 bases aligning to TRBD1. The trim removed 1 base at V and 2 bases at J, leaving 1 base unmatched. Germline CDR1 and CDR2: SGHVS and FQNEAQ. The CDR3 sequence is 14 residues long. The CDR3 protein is CASSLGGGNYGYTF. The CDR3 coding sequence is TGTGCCAGCAGCTTAGGAGGGGGCAACTATGGCTACACCTTC.

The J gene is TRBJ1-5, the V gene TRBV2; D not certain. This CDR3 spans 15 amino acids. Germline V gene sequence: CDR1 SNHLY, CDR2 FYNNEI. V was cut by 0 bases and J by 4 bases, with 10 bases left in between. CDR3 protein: CASSEASGRNQPQHF. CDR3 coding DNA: TGTGCCAGCAGTGAAGCGTCAGGAAGGAATCAGCCCCAGCATTTT.

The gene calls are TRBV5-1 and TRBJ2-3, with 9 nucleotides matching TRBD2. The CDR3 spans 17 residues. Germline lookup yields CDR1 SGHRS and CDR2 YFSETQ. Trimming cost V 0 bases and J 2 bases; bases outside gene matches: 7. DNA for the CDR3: TGCGCCAGCAGCTTGGGGCCAGCGGGGGGCTTCACAGATACGCAGTATTTT. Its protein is CASSLGPAGGFTDTQYF.

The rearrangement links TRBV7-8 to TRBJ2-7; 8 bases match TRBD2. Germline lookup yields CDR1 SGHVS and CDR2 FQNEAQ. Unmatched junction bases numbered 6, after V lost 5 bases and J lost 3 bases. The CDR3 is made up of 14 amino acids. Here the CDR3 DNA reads TGTGCCAGCAGCGGGACTAGTTCCCACTACGAGCAGTACTTC. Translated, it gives CASSGTSSHYEQYF.

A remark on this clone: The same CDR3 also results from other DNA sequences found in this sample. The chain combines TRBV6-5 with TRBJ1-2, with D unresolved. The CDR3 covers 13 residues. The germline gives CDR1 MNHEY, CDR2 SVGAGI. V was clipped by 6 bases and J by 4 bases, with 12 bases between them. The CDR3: CASSYEEGYGYTF. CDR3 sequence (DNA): TGTGCCAGCAGCTATGAAGAGGGCTATGGCTACACCTTC.

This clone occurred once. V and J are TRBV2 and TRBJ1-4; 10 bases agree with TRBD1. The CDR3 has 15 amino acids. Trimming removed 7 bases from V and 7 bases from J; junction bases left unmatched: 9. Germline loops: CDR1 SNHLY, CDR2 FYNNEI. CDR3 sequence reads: CASITGQGSFEKLFF. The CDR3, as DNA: TGTGCCAGCATCACGGGACAGGGGTCTTTTGAAAAACTGTTTTTT.

CDR3 nucleotide sequence: TGTGCCAGTACCCCCATGGGCCACCTAAACACCGGGGAGCTGTTTTTT. Residues: CASTPMGHLNTGELFF. V gene TRBV19 combines with J gene TRBJ2-2; no clear D gene. The CDR3 extends over 16 amino acids. The germline gives CDR1 LNHDA, CDR2 SQIVND (reference sequence). Trimming left V 7 bases short and J 2 bases short, with 17 bases between.